A single sample is the source of the 23 T cell receptor beta chains below, sequenced in a study of post-analysis software for immune sequencing data. These receptors' antigens are unknown. Sequencing libraries made from TCR beta cDNA carried unique molecular identifiers. One entry per CDR3 protein results from TCRdb running MiXCR on the PCR reads. Of approximately 690,000 distinct CDR3 sequences detected, roughly three fifths appear once; the ten largest clones hold about 11%. Study findings and constraints: Patients showed TRBV5-6, TRBV5-1 and TRBV20-1 among a few TRBV segments more frequent than in controls.

Source material: blood. These receptors were collected from a girl aged 2 to 10 with multiple sclerosis.

The chain joins TRBV9 to TRBJ2-5; no reliable D call. CDR3 size: 14 residues. Trimming stripped 3 bases from V and 0 bases from J, with 9 bases between. Germline CDR1 reads SGDLS; CDR2 reads YYNGEE. This CDR3 is CASSESVYQETQYF. The CDR3 nucleotides read TGTGCCAGCAGCGAATCGGTGTACCAAGAGACCCAGTACTTC.

The rearrangement uses TRBV20-1 and TRBJ2-1, with TRBD1 as a possible D gene (6 bases). This CDR3 has 12 amino acids. With 3 bases removed from V and 7 bases from J, the gap between germline ends came to 10 bases. Looked up from germline, CDR1 is DFQATT and CDR2 is SNEGSKA (reference sequence). CDR3 nucleotide sequence: TGCAGTGCTAGTTTTCAGGGGAATGAGCAGTTCTTC. It encodes CSASFQGNEQFF.

The chain is built from TRBV4-3 and TRBJ2-3, with D possibly TRBD1 on 6 matching bases. Germline values: CDR1 LGHNA, CDR2 YSLEER. V lost 0 bases, J lost 3 bases, and 13 bases lay in between. CDR3 length: 16 residues. CDR3 DNA sequence: TGCGCCAGCAGCCAAGAACTCGGGCAGGGGACAGATACGCAGTATTTT. Amino acids: CASSQELGQGTDTQYF.

The V and J genes are TRBV7-9 and TRBJ2-3; D is unclear. The CDR3 runs 14 residues. Deletions cut 8 bases from V and 2 bases from J, with 14 bases between. CDR1 SEHNR and CDR2 FQNEAQ come from the germline V gene (reference sequence). The CDR3 region is CASSTFGVTDTQYF. CDR3 DNA: TGTGCCAGCTCAACCTTTGGGGTCACAGATACGCAGTATTTT. Full variable domain (remainder filled in from reference TRBV7-9 and TRBJ2-3): DTGVSQNPRHKITKRGQNVTFRCDPISEHNRLYWYRQTLGQGPEFLTYFQNEAQLEKSRLLSDRFSAERPKGSFSTLEIQRTEQGDSAMYLCASSTFGVTDTQYFGPGTRLTVL.

The V gene is TRBV7-9, the J gene TRBJ1-2; a possible D gene is TRBD1 (5 bases). V dropped 0 bases and J dropped 0 bases, with 11 bases sitting between them. The CDR3 sequence is 16 residues long. Germline V CDR1 and CDR2: SEHNR, FQNEAQ (reference sequence). The CDR3 loop is CASSLALGVTNYGYTF. CDR3 nucleotide sequence: TGTGCCAGCAGCTTAGCCTTGGGGGTAACTAACTATGGCTACACCTTC.

This clonotype was detected ten times or more. The chain links TRBV18 to TRBJ1-1, with no clear D. Germline CDR1 and CDR2: KGHSH and LQKENI. V was trimmed by 8 bases and J by 5 bases, leaving 15 bases between them. This CDR3 is 13 amino acids long. The CDR3 DNA is TGTGCCAGCACGCCCGTGGCCGAAACTGAAGCTTTCTTT. Translation gives CASTPVAETEAFF.

This rearrangement joins TRBV5-1 to TRBJ2-1; the D gene could be TRBD1 or TRBD2 (5 bases each). CDR3 length: 14 amino acids. CDR1 and CDR2 (germline): SGHRS, YFSETQ. V dropped 0 bases and J dropped 8 bases, with 12 bases sitting between them. CDR3 loop: CASSLEKGSDEQFF. CDR3 bases: TGCGCCAGCAGCTTGGAAAAGGGGAGCGATGAGCAGTTCTTC.

This clonotype was counted only a few times. V and J are TRBV12-3 or TRBV12-4 and TRBJ2-5; D is unclear. The J call may not be correct, given that the DNA end is closer to TRBJ2-7. The CDR3 length is 13 residues. The CDR3 loop is CASSTDMHYEQYF. The CDR3 DNA sequence: TGTGCCAGCAGCACCGACATGCACTACGAGCAGTACTTC.

There are a few counts of this clonotype. The V gene is TRBV7-8, the J gene TRBJ2-1; TRBD2 aligns across 14 bases. Germline V gene lookup returns CDR1 SGHVS and CDR2 FQNEAQ. The V and J ends lost 5 bases and 9 bases, in that order; junction bases with no gene match: 9. The CDR3 length is 16 residues. CDR3 bases: TGTGCCAGCAGCATCCGACTAGCGGGGGGGCAGGTTGAGCAGTTCTTC. The encoded protein is CASSIRLAGGQVEQFF.

The gene calls are TRBV6-2 or TRBV6-3 and TRBJ2-3, with 11 bases that match TRBD2. Germline CDR1 is MNHEY and CDR2 is SVGEGT. The V gene end was trimmed by 4 bases and the J gene end by 3 bases; junction bases not matched to a gene: 9. The CDR3 totals 17 residues. This CDR3 reads CASSSATSGSRTDTQYF. In DNA, the CDR3 is TGTGCCAGCAGTTCTGCCACTAGCGGGAGTCGGACAGATACGCAGTATTTT.

V gene TRBV6-6 combines with J gene TRBJ2-2, with TRBD1 matching over 9 bases. The CDR3 totals 15 residues. With 5 bases clipped from V and 3 bases from J, the junction kept 4 bases outside the gene matches. Germline CDR1 reads MNHNY; CDR2 reads SVGAGI (reference sequence). CDR3 bases: TGTGCCAGCAGTCTTAGGACAGGGGACACCGGGGAGCTGTTTTTT. Residues: CASSLRTGDTGELFF.

This clonotype was counted between two and nine times. The chain recombines TRBV10-2 with TRBJ2-1; no clear D gene. CDR1 WSHSY and CDR2 SAAADI come from the germline V gene. Trimming removed 11 bases from V and 0 bases from J, with 11 bases in between. The CDR3 sequence is 13 residues long. The CDR3 region has the DNA TGCGCCGTTCAGCTGAGCTCCTACAATGAGCAGTTCTTC. This encodes CAVQLSSYNEQFF.

This clonotype was found a few times. The gene calls are TRBV10-2 and TRBJ2-1; 9 nucleotides align to TRBD1. The V gene end was trimmed by 6 bases and the J gene end by 6 bases; junction bases not matched to a gene: 12. Per the germline V gene, CDR1 is WSHSY and CDR2 is SAAADI. The CDR3 totals 16 residues. CDR3 sequence reads: CASRTAGTGYGNEQFF. CDR3 DNA sequence: TGCGCCAGCAGGACAGCTGGGACAGGGTACGGCAATGAGCAGTTCTTC.

The chain couples TRBV20-1 to TRBJ1-2; D possibly corresponds to TRBD1 (5 bases). The CDR3 sequence is 15 residues long. Trimming cost V 5 bases and J 4 bases, with 20 bases left between them. In germline, CDR1 is DFQATT, CDR2 SNEGSKA (reference sequence). Here the CDR3 reads CSAVVGPGGSYGYTF. In nucleotides, the CDR3 is TGCAGTGCTGTGGTGGGCCCCGGGGGGAGCTATGGCTACACCTTC.

This clonotype was picked up one time. The chain employs TRBV7-3 and TRBJ2-3; D call uncertain. Germline V CDR1 and CDR2: SGHTA, FQGTGA. This CDR3 region has 14 residues. V dropped 5 bases and J dropped 2 bases, with 11 bases sitting between them. The CDR3 spells CASSLGSFTDTQYF. CDR3 in DNA: TGTGCCAGCAGCCTAGGTAGCTTCACAGATACGCAGTATTTT.

The J gene is TRBJ2-1, the V gene TRBV10-3; 8 bases are a match to TRBD1. V shed 6 bases and J 0 bases; nucleotides not matched to a gene: 4. The CDR3 is made up of 15 amino acids. CDR1 is ENHRY, CDR2 SYGVKD, per germline. The CDR3 DNA is TGTGCCATCAGCCCACAGGGGGGCTCCTACAATGAGCAGTTCTTC. It is translated as CAISPQGGSYNEQFF.

V is TRBV10-3 and J is TRBJ2-3; a weak D match, TRBD1 (6 bases). CDR1 ENHRY and CDR2 SYGVKD come from the germline V gene. The CDR3 is made up of 15 amino acids. Between the trimmed V and J ends, which lost 2 bases and 2 bases, there was a span of 11 bases. As DNA, the CDR3 is TGTGCCATCAGTGAGGGGGGCGTACTCACAGATACGCAGTATTTT. This sequence encodes CAISEGGVLTDTQYF.

The V and J genes are TRBV25-1 and TRBJ1-6; unclear D gene. From germline, CDR1 is MGHDK and CDR2 SYGVNS. Trimming removed 0 bases at V and 9 bases at J, with 6 bases between. This CDR3 is 13 amino acids long. CDR3 sequence: CASSEYISSPLHF. The CDR3 region has the DNA TGTGCCAGCAGTGAATATATCAGTTCACCCCTCCACTTT.

The chain employs TRBV11-2 and TRBJ2-1; TRBD2 aligns across 15 bases. Germline V gene data show CDR1 as SGHAT and CDR2 as FQNNGV. The CDR3 has 19 residues. The trim removed 1 base at V and 5 bases at J, leaving 9 bases unmatched. The CDR3: CASSLVRTSGRGPHNEQFF. The CDR3 region has the DNA TGTGCCAGCAGCTTAGTTAGGACTAGCGGGAGGGGGCCTCACAATGAGCAGTTCTTC.

J is TRBJ1-5 and V is TRBV7-8, with 8 bases lining up with TRBD1. With V trimmed by 2 bases and J by 7 bases, 4 bases remained unmatched. The CDR3 length is 14 residues. The germline V gene encodes CDR1 SGHVS and CDR2 FQNEAQ. This chain's CDR3 is CASSLMTGVQPQHF. The CDR3 nucleotides are TGTGCCAGCAGCTTAATGACAGGGGTCCAGCCCCAGCATTTT.

The gene calls are TRBV5-1 and TRBJ2-7; 7 bases line up with TRBD1. Germline V gene sequence: CDR1 SGHRS, CDR2 YFSETQ. V lost 0 bases to trimming and J lost 5 bases; unmatched junction nucleotides: 8. The CDR3 is made up of 15 amino acids. CDR3 residues: CASSLASTGFHEQYF. The CDR3 DNA sequence: TGCGCCAGCAGCTTGGCGTCGACAGGGTTCCACGAGCAGTACTTC.

This chain links TRBV7-2 with TRBJ1-2; tentatively, D is TRBD1 (6 bases). Germline V gene lookup returns CDR1 SGHTA and CDR2 FQGNSA. This CDR3 is 14 amino acids long. Between the trimmed V and J ends, which lost 1 base and 4 bases, there was a span of 10 bases. The CDR3 DNA is TGTGCCAGCAGCTTAGATGTCAGGGGCTATGGCTACACCTTC. Residues: CASSLDVRGYGYTF. Complete variable domain (other parts from reference TRBV7-2 and TRBJ1-2): GAGVSQSPSNKVTEKGKDVELRCDPISGHTALYWYRQSLGQGLEFLIYFQGNSAPDKSGLPSDRFSAERTGGSVSTLTIQRTQQEDSAVYLCASSLDVRGYGYTFGSGTRLTVV.

A note on this clonotype: A read error may account for a junction end that differs from germline. The genes are TRBV7-6 and TRBJ2-1; TRBD2 agrees at 7 bases. Germline CDR1 is SGHVS and CDR2 is FNYEAQ. The CDR3 runs to 16 residues. The CDR3 sequence is CASSSTTGEGYNEQFF. The CDR3, as DNA: TGTGCTAGCAGTTCCACCACCGGGGAGGGGTACAATGAGCAGTTCTTC. The full variable domain, rest sourced from reference TRBV7-6 and TRBJ2-1, is GAGVSQSPRYKVTKRGQDVALRCDPISGHVSLYWYRQALGQGPEFLTYFNYEAQQDKSGLPNDRFSAERPEGSISTLTIQRTEQRDSAMYRCASSSTTGEGYNEQFFGPGTRLTVL.